In this sample, the clone carrying this T cell receptor (beta chain) turned up many times. Its antigen is as yet unknown. This entry comes from a study of beta chain bispecific antibodies for T cell cancers. Study-level background: Jurkat cells expressed TRBV12-3; HPB-ALL cells expressed TRBV5-5.

Germline CDR1 and CDR2: SNHLY and FYNNEI. V shed 6 bases and J 7 bases; nucleotides not matched to a gene: 6. This CDR3 has 14 residues. TCRdb re-analysed the 5' RACE reads in MiXCR, keeping a single row per CDR3 protein. The data show about 20,000 distinct CDR3 sequences, approximately 1.9% seen once. Findings and caveats of the study: The leukemia cells, rather than normal T cells, gave most of the targeted TRBV signal. The anti-TRBV5-5 antibody also binds TRBV5-6, a similar gene. Versus anti-CD19, anti-TRBV12 exposure cut the TRBV12-3 share of TRBV signal by roughly 99%.

Expansion lasted 2 to 4 days, with either anti-CD3 antibody OKT3 or CD3/CD28 beads. This sample: Jurkat plus normal T cells with anti-TRBV12 bispecific. The TCR sequence derives from a human donor in good health. Some clones in this sample may be carry-over from other donors' samples. The source was healthy donor T cells cultured with leukemia cells, collected from a culture containing a bispecific antibody targeting TCR Vbeta12. The rearrangement joins TRBV2 to TRBJ1-6; 7 bases are a match to TRBD1. The CDR3 here is CASSGTAENSPLHF. The CDR3 nucleotides read TGTGCCAGCAGCGGGACAGCGGAAAATTCACCCCTCCACTTT.